This T cell receptor beta chain was captured in a study of blood T cell repertoires in COVID-19. About the research overall: Samples of COVID-19 (acute and convalescent) were obtained from the United States, Italy and Spain. Sample material is recorded as cDNA or gDNA derived from T cells, B-cell-depleted T cells, or PBMCs.

As originally analysed: Estimates of nucleated cell counts were drawn from the amplification of reference gene primers. Profiling relied on immunoSEQ multiplex PCR, and the TCRdb table lists in-frame clones only, not all of them. The DNA gave D and trimming, while V, J and clone size come from that table. The sample has roughly 140,000 clones, over 80% seen once. The germline CDR1 and CDR2 sequences are LGHDT and YNNKEL (reference sequence). Trimming removed 0 bases at V and 7 bases at J, with 9 bases between. CDR3 length equals 13 residues. The chain carries TRBV3-1 (or the pseudogene TRBV3-2) and TRBJ1-1; possible D gene TRBD1, 5 bases. The clonotype originates from a woman aged 40-49 years with active or convalescent COVID-19. The sample comprised peripheral blood. The CDR3 bases are TGTGCCAGCAGCCAAGATCGACAGCTTGAAGCTTTCTTT. Translated, it gives CASSQDRQLEAFF.